The 2 T cell receptor beta chains listed next were all sequenced from one sample in a study of immune heterogeneity within non-small cell lung tumors. Multiplex PCR (32 V and 13 J primers) was used to amplify the TCR beta CDR3. Via MiXCR, TCRdb re-called the multiplex PCR reads, giving one row per CDR3 protein. The top ten hold 3% to 4.5% of the sample, which has around 30,000 distinct CDR3 sequences, around 30% seen once. Bulk tumor genomic DNA, 600 ng per sample, was used as template. Each primary tumor yielded several biopsies, collected far apart from one another at surgery. Surgery that was curative in intent was performed on patients with untreated, newly diagnosed non-small cell lung cancer. The sample comprised lung tumor tissue. The receptors here all came from a man aged 40-50 years with non-small cell lung cancer.

This sequence joins TRBV10-3 and TRBJ1-1; 7 nucleotides agree with TRBD1. The germline CDR1 and CDR2 sequences are ENHRY and SYGVKD. V trimming: 10 bases; J trimming: 6 bases; junction bases outside the gene matches: 8. The CDR3 covers 12 residues. CDR3 region: CATRGPAAEAFF. The CDR3 DNA reads as TGTGCCACAAGGGGGCCCGCCGCTGAAGCTTTCTTT.

The CDR3 coding sequence is TGTGCCAGCAGTTTCTCGACAGGGGCAGACACCGGGGAGCTGTTTTTT. Protein: CASSFSTGADTGELFF. The chain combines TRBV27 with TRBJ2-2; 8 nucleotides align to TRBD1. Germline V CDR1 and CDR2: MNHEY, SMNVEV (reference sequence). CDR3 length: 16 residues. The ends lost 3 bases at V and 3 bases at J; junction bases unmatched: 6.